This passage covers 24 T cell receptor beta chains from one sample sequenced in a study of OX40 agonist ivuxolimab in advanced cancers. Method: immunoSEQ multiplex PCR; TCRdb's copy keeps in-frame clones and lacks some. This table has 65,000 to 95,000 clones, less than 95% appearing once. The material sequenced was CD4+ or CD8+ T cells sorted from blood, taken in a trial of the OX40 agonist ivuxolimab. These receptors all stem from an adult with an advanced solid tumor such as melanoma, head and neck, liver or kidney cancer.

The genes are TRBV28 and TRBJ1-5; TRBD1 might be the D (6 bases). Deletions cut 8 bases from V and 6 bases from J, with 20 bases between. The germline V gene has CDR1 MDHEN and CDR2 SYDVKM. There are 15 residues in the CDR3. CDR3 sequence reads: CASAGGAREVQPQHF. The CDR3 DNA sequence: TGTGCCAGCGCCGGGGGGGCAAGGGAAGTTCAGCCCCAGCATTTT. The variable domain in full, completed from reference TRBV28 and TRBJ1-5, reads DVKVTQSSRYLVKRTGEKVFLECVQDMDHENMFWYRQDPGLGLRLIYFSYDVKMKEKGDIPEGYSVSREKKERFSLILESASTNQTSMYLCASAGGAREVQPQHFGDGTRLSIL.

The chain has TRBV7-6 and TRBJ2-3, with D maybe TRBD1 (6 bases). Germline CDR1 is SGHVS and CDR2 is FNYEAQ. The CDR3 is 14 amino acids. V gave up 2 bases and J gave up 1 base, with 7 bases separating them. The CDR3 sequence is CASSLKGGTDTQYF. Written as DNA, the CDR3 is TGTGCCAGCAGCTTAAAGGGGGGCACAGATACGCAGTATTTT.

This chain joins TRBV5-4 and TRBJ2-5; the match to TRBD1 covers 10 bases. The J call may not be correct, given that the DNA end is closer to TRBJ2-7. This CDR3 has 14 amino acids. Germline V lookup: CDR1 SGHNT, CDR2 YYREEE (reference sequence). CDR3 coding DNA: TGTGCCAGCAGCTTTGACAGGGGGCTCTACGAGCAGTACTTC. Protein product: CASSFDRGLYEQYF.

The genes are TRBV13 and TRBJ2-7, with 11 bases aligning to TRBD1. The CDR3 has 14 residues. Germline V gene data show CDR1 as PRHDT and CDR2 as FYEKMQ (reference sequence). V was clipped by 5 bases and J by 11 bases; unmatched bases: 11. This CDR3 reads CASSQGQGALSKYF. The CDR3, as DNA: TGTGCCAGCAGCCAAGGACAGGGGGCGCTTTCAAAGTACTTC.

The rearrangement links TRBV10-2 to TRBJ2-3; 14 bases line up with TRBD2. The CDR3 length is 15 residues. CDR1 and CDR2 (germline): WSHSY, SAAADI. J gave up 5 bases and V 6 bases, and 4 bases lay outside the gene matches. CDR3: CASRPTSGGVDTQYF. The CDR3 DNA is TGCGCCAGCAGGCCGACTAGCGGGGGGGTAGATACGCAGTATTTT.

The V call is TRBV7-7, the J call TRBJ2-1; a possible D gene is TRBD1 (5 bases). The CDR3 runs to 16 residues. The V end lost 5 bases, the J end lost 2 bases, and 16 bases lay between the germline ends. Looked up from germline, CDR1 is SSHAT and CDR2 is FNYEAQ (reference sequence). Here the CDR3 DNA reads TGTGCCAGCAGCCCTTCGGGCAGGGTGGCCTACAATGAGCAGTTCTTC. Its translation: CASSPSGRVAYNEQFF.

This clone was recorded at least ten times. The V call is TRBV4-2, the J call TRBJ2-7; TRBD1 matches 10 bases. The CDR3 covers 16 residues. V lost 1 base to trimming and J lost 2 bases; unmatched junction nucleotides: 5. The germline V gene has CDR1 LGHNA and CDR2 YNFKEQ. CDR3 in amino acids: CASSQARGQGTYEQYF. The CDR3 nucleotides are TGTGCCAGCAGCCAAGCAAGGGGACAGGGGACCTACGAGCAGTACTTC.

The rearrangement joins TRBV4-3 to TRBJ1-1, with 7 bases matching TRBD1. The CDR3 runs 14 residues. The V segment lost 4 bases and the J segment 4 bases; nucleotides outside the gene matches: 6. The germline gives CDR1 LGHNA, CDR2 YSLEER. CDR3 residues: CASSLDAGGTEAFF. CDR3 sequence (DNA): TGCGCCAGCAGCCTAGACGCAGGGGGCACTGAAGCTTTCTTT.

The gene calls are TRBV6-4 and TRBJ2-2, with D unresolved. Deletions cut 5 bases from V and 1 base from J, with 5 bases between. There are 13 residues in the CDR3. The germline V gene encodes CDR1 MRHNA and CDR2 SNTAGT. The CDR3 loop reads CASSSENTGELFF. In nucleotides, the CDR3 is TGTGCCAGCAGTAGCGAGAACACCGGGGAGCTGTTTTTT.

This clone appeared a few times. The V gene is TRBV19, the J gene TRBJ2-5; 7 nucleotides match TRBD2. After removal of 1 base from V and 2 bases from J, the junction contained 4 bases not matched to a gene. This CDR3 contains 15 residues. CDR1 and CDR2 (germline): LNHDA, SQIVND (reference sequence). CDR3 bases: TGTGCCAGTAGTATAGGGGAGGGGATTCAAGAGACCCAGTACTTC. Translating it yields CASSIGEGIQETQYF.

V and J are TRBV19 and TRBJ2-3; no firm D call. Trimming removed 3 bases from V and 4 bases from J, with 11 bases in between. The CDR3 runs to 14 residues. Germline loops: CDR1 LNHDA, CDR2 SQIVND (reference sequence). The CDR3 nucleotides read TGTGCCAGTAGTATCATCTTGTCGGCAGATACGCAGTATTTT. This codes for CASSIILSADTQYF.

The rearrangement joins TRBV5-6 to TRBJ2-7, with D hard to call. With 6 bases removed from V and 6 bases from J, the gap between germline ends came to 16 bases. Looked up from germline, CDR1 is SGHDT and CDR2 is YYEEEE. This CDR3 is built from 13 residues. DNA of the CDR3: TGTGCCAGCAACCCCGGAATGGTCGCCGAGCAGTACTTC. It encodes CASNPGMVAEQYF.

The CDR3 DNA is TGTGCCAGCAGTTCCCCTCAAGGGAATGTCTATGGCTACACCTTC. Encoded protein: CASSSPQGNVYGYTF. The chain carries TRBV28 and TRBJ1-2; no reliable D call. The CDR3 contains 15 residues. V was pared by 4 bases and J by 4 bases, with 16 bases between. CDR1 MDHEN and CDR2 SYDVKM come from the germline V gene.

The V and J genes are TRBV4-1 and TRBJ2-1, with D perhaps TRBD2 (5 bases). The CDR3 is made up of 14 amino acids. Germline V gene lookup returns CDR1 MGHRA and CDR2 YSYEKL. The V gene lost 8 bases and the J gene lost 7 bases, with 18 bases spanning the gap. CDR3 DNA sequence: TGCGCCAGCCGGGGATCGGTACATGCGAATGAGCAGTTCTTC. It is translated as CASRGSVHANEQFF.

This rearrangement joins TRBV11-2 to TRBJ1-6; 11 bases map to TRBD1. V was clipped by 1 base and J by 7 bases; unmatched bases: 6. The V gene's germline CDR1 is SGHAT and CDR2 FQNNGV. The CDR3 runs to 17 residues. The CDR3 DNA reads TGTGCCAGCAGCTTAGGCCCCGGACAGGGGGCGAATTCACCCCTCCACTTT. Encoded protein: CASSLGPGQGANSPLHF.

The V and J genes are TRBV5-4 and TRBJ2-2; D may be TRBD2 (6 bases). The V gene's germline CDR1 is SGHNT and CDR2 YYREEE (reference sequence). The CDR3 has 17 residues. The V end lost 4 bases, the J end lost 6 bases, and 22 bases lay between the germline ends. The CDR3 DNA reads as TGTGCCAGCAGCACCCTGCGCGGGGAACAGCTAGCCGGGGAGCTGTTTTTT. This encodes CASSTLRGEQLAGELFF.

CDR3 region: CAGRGHNTGELFF. CDR3 nucleotides: TGTGCCGGGCGGGGGCACAACACCGGGGAGCTGTTTTTT. The V gene is TRBV6-1, the J gene TRBJ2-2; D perhaps matches TRBD2 (7 bases). CDR3 length equals 13 residues. Germline CDR1 is MNHNS and CDR2 is SASEGT. The V end was cut by 11 bases, the J end by 2 bases, with 12 bases between.

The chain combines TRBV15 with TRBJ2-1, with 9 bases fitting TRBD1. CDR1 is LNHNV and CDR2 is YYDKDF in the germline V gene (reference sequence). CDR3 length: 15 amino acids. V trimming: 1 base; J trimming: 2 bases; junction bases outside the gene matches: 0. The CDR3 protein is CATSRGQGAYNEQFF. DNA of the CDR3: TGTGCCACCAGCAGAGGACAGGGGGCCTACAATGAGCAGTTCTTC.

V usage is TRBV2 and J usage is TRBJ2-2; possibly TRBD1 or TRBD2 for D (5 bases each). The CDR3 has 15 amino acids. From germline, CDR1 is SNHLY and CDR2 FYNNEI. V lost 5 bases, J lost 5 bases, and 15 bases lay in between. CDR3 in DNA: TGTGCCAGCAGTCCCGGGCAGGGAGAGACCGGGGAGCTGTTTTTT. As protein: CASSPGQGETGELFF.

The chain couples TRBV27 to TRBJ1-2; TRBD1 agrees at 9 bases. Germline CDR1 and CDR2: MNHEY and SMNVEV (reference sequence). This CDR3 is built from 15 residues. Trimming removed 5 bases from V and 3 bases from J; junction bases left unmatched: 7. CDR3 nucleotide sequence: TGTGCCAGCAGTCCCATCGACAGGGGGGACTATGGCTACACCTTC. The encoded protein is CASSPIDRGDYGYTF.

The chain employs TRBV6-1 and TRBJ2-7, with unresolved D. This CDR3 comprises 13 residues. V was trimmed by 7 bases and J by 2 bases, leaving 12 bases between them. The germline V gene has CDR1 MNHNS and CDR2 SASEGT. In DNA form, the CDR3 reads TGTGCCAGCACCGGAGTCTCCCCCTACGAGCAGTACTTC. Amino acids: CASTGVSPYEQYF.

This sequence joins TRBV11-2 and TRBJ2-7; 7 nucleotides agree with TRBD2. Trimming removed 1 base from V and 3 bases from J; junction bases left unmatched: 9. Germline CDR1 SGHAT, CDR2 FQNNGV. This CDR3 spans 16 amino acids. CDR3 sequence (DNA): TGTGCCAGCAGCTTAGCCTACCCGGGGACTAACTACGAGCAGTACTTC. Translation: CASSLAYPGTNYEQYF.

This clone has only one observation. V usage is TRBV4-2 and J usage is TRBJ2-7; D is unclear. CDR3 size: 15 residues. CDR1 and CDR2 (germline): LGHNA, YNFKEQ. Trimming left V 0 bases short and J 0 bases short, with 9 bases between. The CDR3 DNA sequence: TGTGCCAGCAGCCAAGATCCGGACCACTCCTACGAGCAGTACTTC. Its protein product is CASSQDPDHSYEQYF.

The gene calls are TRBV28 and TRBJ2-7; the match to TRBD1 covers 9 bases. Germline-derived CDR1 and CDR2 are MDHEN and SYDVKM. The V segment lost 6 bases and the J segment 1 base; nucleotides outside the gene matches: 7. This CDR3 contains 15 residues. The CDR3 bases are TGTGCCAGCAGCCCGAACAGGGGGCTGTCCTACGAGCAGTACTTC. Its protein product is CASSPNRGLSYEQYF.